This T cell receptor (beta chain) is drawn from a study of T cell responses to AZD1222 COVID-19 vaccine. Findings of the study overall: Unmutated variant regions reportedly attract nearly half of all spike-specific TCRs. A mostly white British donor set with more females was recruited, and clonal diversity was possibly underestimated.

Profiled with immunoSEQ multiplex PCR; TCRdb holds only in-frame clones, not every one. The sample has about 140,000 clones, 90% to 95% seen once; the top ten hold around 1.6%. Trimming removed 1 base at V and 0 bases at J, with 10 bases between. This CDR3 comprises 16 residues. Germline CDR1 is KGHSY and CDR2 is FQNENV. Remarks on this clone: Its target is unknown.

This chain connects TRBV16 to TRBJ1-5; D perhaps matches TRBD1 (5 bases). The source was peripheral blood, collected on day 0 of AZD1222 vaccination. The TCR was taken from an adult in good health. The CDR3: CASSQFLGDSNQPQHF. The CDR3 DNA reads as TGTGCCAGCAGCCAATTCTTGGGGGATAGCAATCAGCCCCAGCATTTT. The full variable domain, in which reference TRBV16 and TRBJ1-5 provide the parts outside the CDR3, is GEEVAQTPKHLVRGEGQKAKLYCAPIKGHSYVFWYQQVLKNEFKFLISFQNENVFDETGMPKERFSAKCLPNSPCSLEIQATKLEDSAVYFCASSQFLGDSNQPQHFGDGTRLSIL.